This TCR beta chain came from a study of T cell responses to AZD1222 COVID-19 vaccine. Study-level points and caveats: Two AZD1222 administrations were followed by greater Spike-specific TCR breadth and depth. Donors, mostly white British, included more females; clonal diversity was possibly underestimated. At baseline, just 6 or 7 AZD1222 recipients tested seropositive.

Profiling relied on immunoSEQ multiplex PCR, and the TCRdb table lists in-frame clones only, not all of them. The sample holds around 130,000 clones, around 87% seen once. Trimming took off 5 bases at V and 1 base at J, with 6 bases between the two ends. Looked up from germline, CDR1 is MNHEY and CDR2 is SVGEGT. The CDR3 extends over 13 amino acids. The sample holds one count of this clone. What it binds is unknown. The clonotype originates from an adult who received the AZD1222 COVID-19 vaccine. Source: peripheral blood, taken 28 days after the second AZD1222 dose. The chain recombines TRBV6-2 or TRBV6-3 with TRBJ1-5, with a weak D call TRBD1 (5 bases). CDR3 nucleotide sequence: TGTGCCAGCAGTCGGGGGAGCAATCAGCCCCAGCATTTT. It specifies CASSRGSNQPQHF.